A single sample is the source of the 22 T cell receptor beta chains below, sequenced in a study of blood T cell repertoires in COVID-19. Libraries were prepared by immunoSEQ multiplex PCR; TCRdb keeps only in-frame clonotypes and omits some of them. The data hold 84,000 or so clones, with roughly 73% observed a single time. The specimen was peripheral blood. The receptors stem from a human donor in a cohort sampled during active COVID-19.

The sample holds a few counts of this clone. V and J are TRBV30 and TRBJ1-6, with 8 bases fitting TRBD1. J lost 10 bases, V lost 3 bases, and 8 bases had no gene match. This CDR3 contains 14 residues. From germline, CDR1 is GTSNPN and CDR2 SVGIG (reference sequence). The CDR3 sequence: CAWSADRVNSPLHF. The DNA for the CDR3 is TGTGCCTGGAGCGCGGACAGGGTGAACTCACCCCTCCACTTT.

The chain links TRBV10-3 to TRBJ1-2, with 9 bases that match TRBD1. The length of the CDR3 is 14 residues. V gave up 1 base and J gave up 8 bases; unmatched junction bases: 5. The germline CDR1 and CDR2 sequences are ENHRY and SYGVKD. The CDR3, as DNA: TGTGCCATCAGTGAGTGGGGACAGGGTTCAGGCTACACCTTC. Amino acids: CAISEWGQGSGYTF.

J is TRBJ1-1 and V is TRBV12-5, with D possibly being TRBD1 (6 bases). Per germline, CDR1 LGHNT and CDR2 FRNRAP. V was pared by 2 bases and J by 7 bases, with 17 bases between. CDR3 size: 15 residues. The CDR3 nucleotides read TGTGCTAGTGGTTTGTCGGGGGCGGGGGCGGTTGAAGCTTTCTTT. It encodes CASGLSGAGAVEAFF.

J is TRBJ2-3 and V is TRBV24-1, with 9 bases matching TRBD1. The junction had 4 bases not matched to a gene; V was cut back by 7 bases and J by 0 bases. The CDR3 has 15 residues. Germline CDR1 reads KGHDR; CDR2 reads SFDVKD. The CDR3 sequence: CATRQGALSTDTQYF. CDR3 DNA sequence: TGTGCCACCAGACAGGGGGCCCTTAGCACAGATACGCAGTATTTT.

The J gene is TRBJ1-5, the V gene TRBV5-4; no clear D. CDR1 is SGHNT, CDR2 YYREEE, per germline (reference sequence). Trimming took off 4 bases at V and 1 base at J, with 15 bases between the two ends. This CDR3 comprises 16 residues. The DNA for the CDR3 is TGTGCCAGCAGCACCAGTCCGACAACAAGCAATCAGCCCCAGCATTTT. Protein product: CASSTSPTTSNQPQHF.

This chain links TRBV6-2 or TRBV6-3 with TRBJ1-5; TRBD1 aligns across 8 bases. Per germline, CDR1 MNHEY and CDR2 SVGEGT. Germline trimming cut 5 bases from V and 3 bases from J; bases unmatched to any gene: 6. This CDR3 is built from 15 residues. For the CDR3, the DNA is TGTGCCAGCAGTCCAGGGGGCGCAAACAATCAGCCCCAGCATTTT. It yields the protein CASSPGGANNQPQHF.

The CDR3 DNA reads as TGTGCCAGCAGCTTGACCGGGGGACTTGCTTTCTTT. This translates into CASSLTGGLAFF. The gene calls are TRBV11-3 and TRBJ1-1; the D gene is possibly TRBD1 (5 bases). Germline-derived CDR1 and CDR2 are SGHNT and YENEEA. The CDR3 totals 12 residues. V lost 3 bases, J lost 11 bases, and 13 bases lay in between.

V and J are TRBV28 and TRBJ1-4, with no clear D. CDR1 is MDHEN and CDR2 is SYDVKM in the germline V gene. V lost 3 bases and J 1 base, leaving 12 bases between the germline ends. The length of the CDR3 is 16 residues. CDR3 loop: CASSLAGSETNEKLFF. The CDR3 coding sequence is TGTGCCAGCAGTTTGGCAGGCTCGGAAACTAATGAAAAACTGTTTTTT.

This clone was recorded once. V is TRBV19 and J is TRBJ1-1, with 7 bases lining up with TRBD1. This CDR3 contains 14 residues. Germline V gives CDR1 LNHDA, CDR2 SQIVND (reference sequence). Trimming cost V 7 bases and J 1 base; bases outside gene matches: 6. In DNA, the CDR3 is TGTGCCAGTACCCTGACAGGGAGGAACACTGAAGCTTTCTTT. This codes for CASTLTGRNTEAFF.

This clone appeared once. The rearrangement uses TRBV27 and TRBJ1-2, with D possibly matching TRBD1 (5 bases). The length of the CDR3 is 16 residues. CDR1 is MNHEY, CDR2 SMNVEV, per germline (reference sequence). Deletions cut 4 bases from V and 7 bases from J, with 22 bases between. The DNA for the CDR3 is TGTGCCAGCAGTTCCGGCTGGGGCGGCCCGGCAGGTGGCTACACCTTC. This translates into CASSSGWGGPAGGYTF.

The gene calls are TRBV12-3 or TRBV12-4 and TRBJ1-2; D call uncertain. Between the trimmed V and J ends, which lost 9 bases and 4 bases, there was a span of 12 bases. The CDR3 spans 12 residues. CDR3 sequence reads: CASMGLFYGYTF. CDR3 nucleotides: TGTGCCAGTATGGGCCTTTTCTATGGCTACACCTTC.

The rearrangement uses TRBV5-1 and TRBJ2-7, with 10 bases lining up with TRBD2. CDR1 is SGHRS and CDR2 is YFSETQ in the germline V gene. The CDR3 totals 15 residues. Losses at the gene ends were 0 bases for V and 2 bases for J; bases not matched to a gene: 2. CDR3 sequence: CASSLAAGGTYEQYF. In DNA form, the CDR3 reads TGCGCCAGCAGCTTGGCAGCGGGGGGGACCTACGAGCAGTACTTC.

V usage is TRBV18 and J usage is TRBJ1-4; D is ambiguous. The CDR3 totals 14 residues. Germline loops: CDR1 KGHSH, CDR2 LQKENI. V lost 1 base to trimming and J lost 5 bases, with 8 bases between them. DNA of the CDR3: TGTGCCAGCTCACCACAGACCGGGAATGAAAAACTGTTTTTT. This codes for CASSPQTGNEKLFF. The entire variable domain, with the rest obtained from reference TRBV18 and TRBJ1-4, is as follows: NAGVMQNPRHLVRRRGQEARLRCSPMKGHSHVYWYRQLPEEGLKFMVYLQKENIIDESGMPKERFSAEFPKEGPSILRIQQVVRGDSAAYFCASSPQTGNEKLFFGSGTQLSVL.

The CDR3 is CASSQEGQGKGNGYTF. CDR3 nucleotides: TGCGCCAGCAGCCAAGAAGGTCAGGGGAAGGGCAATGGCTACACCTTC. V usage is TRBV4-1 and J usage is TRBJ1-2, with TRBD1 as a possible D gene (6 bases). CDR1 is MGHRA, CDR2 YSYEKL, per germline. Trimming removed 0 bases from V and 6 bases from J, with 17 bases in between. The CDR3 spans 16 residues.

The chain carries TRBV6-5 and TRBJ2-7; tentatively, D is TRBD1 (5 bases). The CDR3 contains 14 residues. Germline V gene lookup returns CDR1 MNHEY and CDR2 SVGAGI. Trimming removed 0 bases from V and 1 base from J, with 7 bases in between. In DNA form, the CDR3 reads TGTGCCAGCAGTTACTCAAGGGGATCCTACGAGCAGTACTTC. Its protein is CASSYSRGSYEQYF.

The J gene is TRBJ2-7, the V gene TRBV27; possible D gene TRBD2, 5 bases. Germline CDR1 MNHEY, CDR2 SMNVEV (reference sequence). Trimming pared 5 bases from V and 7 bases from J, leaving 27 bases between. The length of the CDR3 is 17 residues. CDR3 in DNA: TGTGCCAGCAGTATAGTCAGTCGAGGGCCCTACTCGGGAGAGCAGTACTTC. This codes for CASSIVSRGPYSGEQYF.

This clone was recorded once. This rearrangement joins TRBV6-5 to TRBJ2-7; possible D gene TRBD1, 6 bases. The CDR3 length is 13 residues. V was shortened by 6 bases and J by 3 bases, with 12 bases between the two germline ends. Germline V gene lookup returns CDR1 MNHEY and CDR2 SVGAGI. CDR3 in amino acids: CASRRTGNYEQYF. CDR3 nucleotides: TGTGCCAGCAGAAGAACAGGGAACTACGAGCAGTACTTC.

The rearrangement joins TRBV30 to TRBJ2-3; D gene unclear. The V and J ends lost 3 bases and 6 bases respectively, with 4 bases between them. The germline V gene has CDR1 GTSNPN and CDR2 SVGIG (reference sequence). The CDR3 sequence is 10 residues long. The CDR3 is CAWRLDTQYF. Here the CDR3 DNA reads TGTGCCTGGAGACTCGATACGCAGTATTTT.

This clone was observed a few times. The chain combines TRBV18 with TRBJ1-1; the D is unclear. Looked up from germline, CDR1 is KGHSH and CDR2 is LQKENI. The CDR3 spans 12 residues. Trimming left V 5 bases short and J 1 base short, with 5 bases between. The CDR3 nucleotides read TGTGCCAGCTCAAAGCAGAACACTGAAGCTTTCTTT. This gives the protein CASSKQNTEAFF.

This chain links TRBV10-3 with TRBJ1-1, with 9 bases lining up with TRBD1. This CDR3 contains 13 residues. With V trimmed by 11 bases and J by 4 bases, 8 bases remained unmatched. Germline V gene lookup returns CDR1 ENHRY and CDR2 SYGVKD. CDR3 sequence: CASRTGEGTEAFF. CDR3 DNA sequence: TGTGCCTCGCGGACAGGGGAGGGCACTGAAGCTTTCTTT.

DNA of the CDR3: TGTGCCAGCAGTTACTCTGGACAGAATCAGCCCCAGCATTTT. Translated: CASSYSGQNQPQHF. The rearrangement links TRBV6-5 to TRBJ1-5; D possibly corresponds to TRBD1 (6 bases). Per the germline V gene, CDR1 is MNHEY and CDR2 is SVGAGI. V was shortened by 0 bases and J by 4 bases, with 7 bases between the two germline ends. The CDR3 extends over 14 amino acids.

This clone appeared once. This chain uses TRBV2 with TRBJ2-5; no clear D gene. With 6 bases removed from V and 2 bases from J, the gap between germline ends came to 7 bases. CDR3 length: 12 residues. Germline V gene lookup returns CDR1 SNHLY and CDR2 FYNNEI. In DNA form, the CDR3 reads TGTGCCAGCAGGCGGCTACAAGAGACCCAGTACTTC. This encodes CASRRLQETQYF.